This entry is about one T cell receptor beta chain. Cohorts were determined from participant-reported clinical history. Before being deemed recovered, Cohort 3 donors had two negative PCRs, clearance, or symptom resolution. The sample comes from a study of blood T cell repertoires in COVID-19. Overall study context: Nucleic acid was either cDNA or gDNA, and it came from T cells, B-cell-depleted T cells, or PBMCs.

CDR3 length: 14 residues. The V gene lost 3 bases and the J gene lost 2 bases, with 10 bases spanning the gap. The germline gives CDR1 KGHSH, CDR2 LQKENI. Some clones are missing from TCRdb's copy, which holds only in-frame ones; the method was immunoSEQ multiplex PCR. The table has about 300,000 clones, around 84% seen once; the top ten hold roughly 2.6%. The rearrangement links TRBV18 to TRBJ1-1, with D perhaps matching TRBD1 (5 bases). This TCR was sampled from a woman aged 50 to 60 who had recovered from COVID-19. Sequenced material: PBMCs or T cells enriched from blood (not recorded which). CDR3 amino acids: CASSPQTDNTEAFF. For the CDR3, the DNA is TGTGCCAGCTCACCCCAGACAGATAACACTGAAGCTTTCTTT.